This T cell receptor beta chain originates from a study of blood T cell repertoires in COVID-19. Study-wide context: Sample material is recorded as cDNA or gDNA derived from T cells, B-cell-depleted T cells, or PBMCs.

In the original analysis: Amplification with reference gene primers provided the estimates of nucleated cell counts. The table came from immunoSEQ multiplex PCR; TCRdb's copy has only in-frame clones and leaves some out. V and J calls and clone size are as listed in that table; D and trimming were resolved from the DNA. The sample carries about 260,000 clones, more than 75% recorded once. The CDR3 contains 13 residues. Germline V gene data show CDR1 as SNHLY and CDR2 as FYNNEI. Trimming took off 8 bases at V and 3 bases at J, with 11 bases between the two ends. This clone was observed a single time. The Seattle patients joined while their infection was active and were tracked longitudinally afterward.

The chain recombines TRBV2 with TRBJ1-5; D not resolved. The sequencing sample was made of peripheral blood. The sequence was obtained from a woman aged 55-69 years with COVID-19, enrolled during active disease. The CDR3 DNA is TGTGCCAGCGGGAACGGGGTCAATCAGCCCCAGCATTTT. Translated, it gives CASGNGVNQPQHF.